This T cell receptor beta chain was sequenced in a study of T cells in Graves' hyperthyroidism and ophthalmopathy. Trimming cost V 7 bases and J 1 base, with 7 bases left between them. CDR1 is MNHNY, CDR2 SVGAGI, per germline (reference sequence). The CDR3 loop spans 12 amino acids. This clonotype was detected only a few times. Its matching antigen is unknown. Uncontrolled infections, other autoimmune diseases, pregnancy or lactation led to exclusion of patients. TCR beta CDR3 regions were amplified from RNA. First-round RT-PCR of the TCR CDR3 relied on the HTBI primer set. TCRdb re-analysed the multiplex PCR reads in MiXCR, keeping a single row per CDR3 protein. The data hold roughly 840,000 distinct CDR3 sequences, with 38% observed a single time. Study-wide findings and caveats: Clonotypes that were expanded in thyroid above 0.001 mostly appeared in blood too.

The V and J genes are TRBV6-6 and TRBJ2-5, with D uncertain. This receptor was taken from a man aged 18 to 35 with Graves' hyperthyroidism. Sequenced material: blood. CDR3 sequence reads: CASIDLQETQYF. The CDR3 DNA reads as TGTGCCAGCATCGACCTCCAAGAGACCCAGTACTTC.